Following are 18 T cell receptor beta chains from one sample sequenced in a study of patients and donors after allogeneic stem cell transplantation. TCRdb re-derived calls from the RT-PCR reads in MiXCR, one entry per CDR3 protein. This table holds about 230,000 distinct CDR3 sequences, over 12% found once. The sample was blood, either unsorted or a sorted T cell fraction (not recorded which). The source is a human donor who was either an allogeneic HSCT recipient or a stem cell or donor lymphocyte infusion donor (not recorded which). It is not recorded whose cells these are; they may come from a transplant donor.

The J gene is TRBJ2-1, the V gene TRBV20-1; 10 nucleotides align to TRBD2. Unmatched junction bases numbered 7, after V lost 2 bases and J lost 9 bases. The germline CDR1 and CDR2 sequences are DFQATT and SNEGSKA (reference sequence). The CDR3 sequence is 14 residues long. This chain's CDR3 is CSARQRGGFGEQFF. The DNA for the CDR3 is TGCAGTGCTAGACAGCGGGGGGGCTTCGGTGAGCAGTTCTTC.

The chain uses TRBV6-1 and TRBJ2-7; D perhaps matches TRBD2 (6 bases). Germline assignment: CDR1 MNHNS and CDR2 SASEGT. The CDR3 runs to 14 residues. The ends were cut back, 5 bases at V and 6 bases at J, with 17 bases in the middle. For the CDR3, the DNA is TGTGCCAGCAGTCGCGGGACCCTAGGCCTCGAGCAGTACTTC. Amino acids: CASSRGTLGLEQYF.

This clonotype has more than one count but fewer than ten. The CDR3: CASSQGLLSGRVQETQYF. The CDR3, as DNA: TGTGCCAGCAGCCAAGGCCTCTTAAGCGGGAGGGTCCAAGAGACCCAGTACTTC. The rearrangement links TRBV4-2 to TRBJ2-5, with 10 bases that match TRBD2. CDR1 and CDR2 from the germline V gene are LGHNA and YNFKEQ. Losses at the gene ends were 1 base for V and 1 base for J; bases not matched to a gene: 9. The CDR3 has 18 amino acids.

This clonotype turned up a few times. This chain's CDR3 is CSGRTDVGEQYF. The CDR3 region has the DNA TGCAGTGGAAGGACAGATGTGGGGGAGCAGTACTTC. The chain couples TRBV20-1 to TRBJ2-7, with a weak D call TRBD1 (6 bases). This CDR3 region has 12 residues. V was trimmed by 7 bases and J by 7 bases, leaving 17 bases between them. The germline CDR1 and CDR2 sequences are DFQATT and SNEGSKA (reference sequence).

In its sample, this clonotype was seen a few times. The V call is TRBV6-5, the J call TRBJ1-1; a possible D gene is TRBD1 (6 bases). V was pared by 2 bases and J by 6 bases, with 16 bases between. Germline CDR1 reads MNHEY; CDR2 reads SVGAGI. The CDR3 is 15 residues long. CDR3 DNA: TGTGCCAGCAGTTACCCGGTGGCAGGGGAGGCTGAAGCTTTCTTT. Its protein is CASSYPVAGEAEAFF.

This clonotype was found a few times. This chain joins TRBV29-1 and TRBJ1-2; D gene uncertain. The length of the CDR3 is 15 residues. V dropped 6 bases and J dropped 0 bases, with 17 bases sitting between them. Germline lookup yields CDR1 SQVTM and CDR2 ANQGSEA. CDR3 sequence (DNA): TGCAGCGTCGCCACCGGACCGCCCGCTAACTATGGCTACACCTTC. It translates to CSVATGPPANYGYTF.

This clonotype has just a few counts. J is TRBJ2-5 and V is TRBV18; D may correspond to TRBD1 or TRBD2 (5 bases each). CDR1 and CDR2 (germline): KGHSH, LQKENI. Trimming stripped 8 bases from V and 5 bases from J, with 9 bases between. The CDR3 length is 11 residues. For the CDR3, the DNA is TGTGCCAGCGGGGGTTTTGAGACCCAGTACTTC. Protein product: CASGGFETQYF.

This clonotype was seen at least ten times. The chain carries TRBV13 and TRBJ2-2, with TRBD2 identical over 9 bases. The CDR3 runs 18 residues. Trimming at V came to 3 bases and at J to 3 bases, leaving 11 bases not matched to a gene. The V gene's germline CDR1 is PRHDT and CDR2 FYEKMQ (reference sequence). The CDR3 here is CASSFRLAGSPDTGELFF. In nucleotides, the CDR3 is TGTGCCAGCAGCTTCCGGCTAGCGGGGTCGCCGGACACCGGGGAGCTGTTTTTT.

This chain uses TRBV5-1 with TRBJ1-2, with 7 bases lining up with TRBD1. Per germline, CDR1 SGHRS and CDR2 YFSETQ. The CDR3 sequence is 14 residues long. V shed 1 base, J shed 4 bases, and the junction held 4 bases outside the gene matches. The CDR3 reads CASSLLGGSYGYTF. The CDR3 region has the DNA TGCGCCAGCAGCTTGTTAGGGGGCTCCTATGGCTACACCTTC. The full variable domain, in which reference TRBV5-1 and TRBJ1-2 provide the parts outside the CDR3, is KAGVTQTPRYLIKTRGQQVTLSCSPISGHRSVSWYQQTPGQGLQFLFEYFSETQRNKGNFPGRFSGRQFSNSRSEMNVSTLELGDSALYLCASSLLGGSYGYTFGSGTRLTVV.

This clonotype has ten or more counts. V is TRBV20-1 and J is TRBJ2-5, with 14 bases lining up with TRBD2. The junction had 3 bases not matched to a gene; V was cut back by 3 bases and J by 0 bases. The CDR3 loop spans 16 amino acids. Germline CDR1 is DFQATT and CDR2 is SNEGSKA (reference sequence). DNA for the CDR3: TGCAGTGCTAGTCTGGGACTAGCGGGGGACCAAGAGACCCAGTACTTC. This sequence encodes CSASLGLAGDQETQYF.

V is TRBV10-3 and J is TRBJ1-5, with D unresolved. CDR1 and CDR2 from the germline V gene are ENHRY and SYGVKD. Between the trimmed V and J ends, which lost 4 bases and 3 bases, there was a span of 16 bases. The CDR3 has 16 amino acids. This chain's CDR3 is CAISGTGGKANQPQHF. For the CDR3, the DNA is TGTGCCATCAGTGGGACTGGAGGGAAAGCCAATCAGCCCCAGCATTTT.

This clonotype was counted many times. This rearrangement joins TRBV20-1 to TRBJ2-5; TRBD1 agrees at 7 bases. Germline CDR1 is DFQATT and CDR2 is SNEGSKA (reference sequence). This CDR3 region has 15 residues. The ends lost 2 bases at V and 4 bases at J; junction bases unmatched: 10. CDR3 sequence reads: CSARFEGRGRETQYF. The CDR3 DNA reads TGCAGTGCTAGATTTGAGGGAAGGGGGCGAGAGACCCAGTACTTC.

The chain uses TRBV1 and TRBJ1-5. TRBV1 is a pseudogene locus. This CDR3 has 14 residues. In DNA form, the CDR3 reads TGCACCAGCAGCCTCCGGCGGGGAAATCAGCCCCAGCATTTT. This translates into CTSSLRRGNQPQHF.

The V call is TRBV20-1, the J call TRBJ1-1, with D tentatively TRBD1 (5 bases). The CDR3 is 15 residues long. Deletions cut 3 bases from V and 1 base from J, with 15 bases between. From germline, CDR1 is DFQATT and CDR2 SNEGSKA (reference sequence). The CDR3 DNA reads TGCAGTGCTAGCGTCCCCGGGACGGGGAACACTGAAGCTTTCTTT. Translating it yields CSASVPGTGNTEAFF.

CDR3 nucleotides: TGTGCCAGCAGCTCATGGGGACGGAACACCGGGGAGCTGTTTTTT. This encodes CASSSWGRNTGELFF. The rearrangement uses TRBV7-6 and TRBJ2-2, with D tentatively TRBD1 or TRBD2 (5 bases each). This CDR3 contains 15 residues. V was clipped by 4 bases and J by 1 base, with 10 bases between them. Per the germline V gene, CDR1 is SGHVS and CDR2 is FNYEAQ.

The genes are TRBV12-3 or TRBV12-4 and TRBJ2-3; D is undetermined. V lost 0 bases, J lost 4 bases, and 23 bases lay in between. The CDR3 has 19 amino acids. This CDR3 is CASSLATLSLVGSSDTQYF. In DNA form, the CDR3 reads TGTGCCAGCAGTTTAGCGACTCTGAGCTTAGTAGGTTCCTCAGATACGCAGTATTTT.

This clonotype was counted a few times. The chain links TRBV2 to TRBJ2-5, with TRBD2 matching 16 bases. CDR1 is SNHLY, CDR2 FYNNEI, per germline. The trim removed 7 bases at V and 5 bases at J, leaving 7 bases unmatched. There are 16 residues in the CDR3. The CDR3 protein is CASTLGLAGGPETQYF. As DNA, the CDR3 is TGTGCCAGCACCCTGGGACTAGCGGGGGGGCCGGAGACCCAGTACTTC.

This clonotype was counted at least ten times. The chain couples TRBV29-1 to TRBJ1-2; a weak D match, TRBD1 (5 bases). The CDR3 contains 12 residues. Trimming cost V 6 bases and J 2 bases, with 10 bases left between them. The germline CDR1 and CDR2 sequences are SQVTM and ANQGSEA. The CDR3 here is CSVGGGNYGYTF. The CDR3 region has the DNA TGCAGCGTGGGGGGAGGGAACTATGGCTACACCTTC.